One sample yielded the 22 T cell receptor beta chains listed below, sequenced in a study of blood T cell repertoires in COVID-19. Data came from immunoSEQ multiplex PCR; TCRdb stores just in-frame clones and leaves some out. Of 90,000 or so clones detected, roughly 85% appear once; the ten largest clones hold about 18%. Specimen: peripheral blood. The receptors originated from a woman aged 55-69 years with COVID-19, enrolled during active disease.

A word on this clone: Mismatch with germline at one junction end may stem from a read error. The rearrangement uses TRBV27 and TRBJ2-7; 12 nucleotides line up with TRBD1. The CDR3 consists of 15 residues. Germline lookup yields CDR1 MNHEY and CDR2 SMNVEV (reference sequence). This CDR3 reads CASSLTGTGGSFWFF. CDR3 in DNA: TGTGCCAGCAGCCTCACCGGGACAGGGGGCTCTTTTTGGTTTTTC.

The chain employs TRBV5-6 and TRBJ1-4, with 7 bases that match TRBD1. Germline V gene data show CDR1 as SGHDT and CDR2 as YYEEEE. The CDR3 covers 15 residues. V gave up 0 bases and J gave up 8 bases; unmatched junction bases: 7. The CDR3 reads CASSLGDSRGEKLFF. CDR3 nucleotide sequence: TGTGCCAGCAGCTTGGGGGACAGTCGAGGGGAAAAACTGTTTTTT.

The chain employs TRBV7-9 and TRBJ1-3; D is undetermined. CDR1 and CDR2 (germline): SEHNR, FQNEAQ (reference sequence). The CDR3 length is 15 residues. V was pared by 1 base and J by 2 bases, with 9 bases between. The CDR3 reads CASSLGGKAGNTIYF. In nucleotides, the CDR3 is TGTGCCAGCAGCTTAGGAGGGAAGGCTGGAAACACCATATATTTT.

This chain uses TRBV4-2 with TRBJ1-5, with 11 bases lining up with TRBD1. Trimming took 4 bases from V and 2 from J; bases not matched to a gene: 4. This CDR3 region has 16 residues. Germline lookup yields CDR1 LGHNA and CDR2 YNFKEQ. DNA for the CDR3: TGTGCCAGCAGCCCTGGACAGGGGGCAGGCAATCAGCCCCAGCATTTT. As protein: CASSPGQGAGNQPQHF.

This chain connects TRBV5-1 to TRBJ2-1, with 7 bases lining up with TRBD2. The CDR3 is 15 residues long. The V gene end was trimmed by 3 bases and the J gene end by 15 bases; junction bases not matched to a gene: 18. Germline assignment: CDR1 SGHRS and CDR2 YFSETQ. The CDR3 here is CASSSRLAQVEQWFF. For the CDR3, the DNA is TGCGCCAGCAGCTCAAGACTAGCCCAAGTTGAGCAGTGGTTCTTC.

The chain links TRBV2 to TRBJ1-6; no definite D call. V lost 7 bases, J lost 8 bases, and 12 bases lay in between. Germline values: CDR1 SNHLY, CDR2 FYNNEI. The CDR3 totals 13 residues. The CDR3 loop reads CASNGRWDSPLHF. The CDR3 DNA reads TGTGCCAGCAATGGGCGTTGGGATTCACCCCTCCACTTT.

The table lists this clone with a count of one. CDR3 region: CASSATLGQGSSNEKLFF. DNA for the CDR3: TGTGCCAGCAGCGCTACCCTGGGACAGGGTAGCTCTAATGAAAAACTGTTTTTT. The gene calls are TRBV3-1 (or the pseudogene TRBV3-2) and TRBJ1-4, with 9 positions matching TRBD1. With 5 bases clipped from V and 3 bases from J, the junction kept 13 bases outside the gene matches. This CDR3 is built from 18 residues. Germline-derived CDR1 and CDR2 are LGHDT and YNNKEL (reference sequence).

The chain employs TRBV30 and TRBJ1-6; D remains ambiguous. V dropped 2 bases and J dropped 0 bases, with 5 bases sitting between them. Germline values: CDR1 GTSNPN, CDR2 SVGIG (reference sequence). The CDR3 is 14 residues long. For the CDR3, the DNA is TGTGCCTGGAGTCGGGGCTCCTATAATTCACCCCTCCACTTT. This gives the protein CAWSRGSYNSPLHF.

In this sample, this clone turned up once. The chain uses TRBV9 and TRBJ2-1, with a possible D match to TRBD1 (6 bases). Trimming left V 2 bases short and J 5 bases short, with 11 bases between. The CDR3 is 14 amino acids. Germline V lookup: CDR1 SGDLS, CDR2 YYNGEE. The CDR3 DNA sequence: TGTGCCAGCAGCGTGGGACACCCGGACAATGAGCAGTTCTTC. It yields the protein CASSVGHPDNEQFF.

CDR3 amino acids: CASSRARERRFF. The CDR3, as DNA: TGTGCCAGCAGCCGGGCCCGGGAAAGGCGGTTTTTT. This chain connects TRBV7-2 to TRBJ2-2, with a tentative D call TRBD2 (5 bases). The germline V gene encodes CDR1 SGHTA and CDR2 FQGNSA. This CDR3 contains 12 residues. V was cut by 5 bases and J by 16 bases, with 17 bases left in between.

The CDR3, as DNA: TGTGCCAGCAGCTTAAATCCTCCCCCTTCCAATCAGCCCCAGCATTTT. Translation gives CASSLNPPPSNQPQHF. The chain is built from TRBV7-3 and TRBJ1-5, with unresolved D. The CDR3 is 16 residues long. With 1 base removed from V and 3 bases from J, the gap between germline ends came to 13 bases. The germline V gene encodes CDR1 SGHTA and CDR2 FQGTGA.

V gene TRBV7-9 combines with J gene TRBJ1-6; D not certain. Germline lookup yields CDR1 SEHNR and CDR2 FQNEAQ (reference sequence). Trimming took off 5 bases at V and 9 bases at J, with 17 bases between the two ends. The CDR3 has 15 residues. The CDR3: CASSAVRGESSPLHF. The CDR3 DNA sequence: TGTGCCAGCAGCGCGGTGCGGGGAGAAAGTTCACCCCTCCACTTT. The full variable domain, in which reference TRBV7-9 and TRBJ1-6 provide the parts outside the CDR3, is DTGVSQNPRHKITKRGQNVTFRCDPISEHNRLYWYRQTLGQGPEFLTYFQNEAQLEKSRLLSDRFSAERPKGSFSTLEIQRTEQGDSAMYLCASSAVRGESSPLHFGNGTRLTVT.

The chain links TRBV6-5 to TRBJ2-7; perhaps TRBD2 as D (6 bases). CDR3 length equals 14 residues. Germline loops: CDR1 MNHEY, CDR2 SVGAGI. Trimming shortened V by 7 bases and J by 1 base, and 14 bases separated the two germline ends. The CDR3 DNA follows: TGTGCCAGCAAGAACCGGGGGTCGTCCTACGAGCAGTACTTC. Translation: CASKNRGSSYEQYF.

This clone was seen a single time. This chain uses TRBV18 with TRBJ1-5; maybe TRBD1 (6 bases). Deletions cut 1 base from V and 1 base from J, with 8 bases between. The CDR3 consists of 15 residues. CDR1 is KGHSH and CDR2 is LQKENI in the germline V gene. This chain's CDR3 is CASSPRGQSNQPQHF. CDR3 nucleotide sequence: TGTGCCAGCTCACCACGCGGACAGAGCAATCAGCCCCAGCATTTT.

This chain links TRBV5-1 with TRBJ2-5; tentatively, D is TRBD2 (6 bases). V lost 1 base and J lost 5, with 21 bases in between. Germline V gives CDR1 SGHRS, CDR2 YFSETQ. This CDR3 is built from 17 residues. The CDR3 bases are TGCGCCAGCAGCTTGTTATTGGCGGGGCAAGCCTGGGAGACCCAGTACTTC. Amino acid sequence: CASSLLLAGQAWETQYF.

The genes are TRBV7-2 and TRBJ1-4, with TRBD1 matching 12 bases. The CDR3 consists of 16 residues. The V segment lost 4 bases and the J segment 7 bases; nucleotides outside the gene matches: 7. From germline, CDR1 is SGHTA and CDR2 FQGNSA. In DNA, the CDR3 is TGTGCCAGCAGCTCGGGACAGGGGGCGGTAGGTGAAAAACTGTTTTTT. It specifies CASSSGQGAVGEKLFF.

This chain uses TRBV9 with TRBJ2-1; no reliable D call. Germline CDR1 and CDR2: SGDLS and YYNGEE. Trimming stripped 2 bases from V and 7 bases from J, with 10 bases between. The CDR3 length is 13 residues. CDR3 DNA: TGTGCCAGCAGCGTCGGCAGGCTGAATGAGCAGTTCTTC. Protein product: CASSVGRLNEQFF.

CDR3 nucleotides: TGTGCCATCAGAGCTCAGGGGACCATGAACACTGAAGCTTTCTTT. Its protein product is CAIRAQGTMNTEAFF. The chain couples TRBV10-3 to TRBJ1-1, with D perhaps matching TRBD1 (6 bases). The V gene lost 6 bases and the J gene lost 0 bases, with 14 bases spanning the gap. CDR3 length: 15 amino acids. Germline lookup yields CDR1 ENHRY and CDR2 SYGVKD.

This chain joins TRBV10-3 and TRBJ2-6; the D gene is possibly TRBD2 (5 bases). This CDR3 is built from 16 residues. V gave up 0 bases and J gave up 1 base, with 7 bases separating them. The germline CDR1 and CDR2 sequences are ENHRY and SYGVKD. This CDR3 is CAISESTGSGANVLTF. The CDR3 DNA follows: TGTGCCATCAGTGAGTCGACGGGGTCTGGGGCCAACGTCCTGACTTTC.

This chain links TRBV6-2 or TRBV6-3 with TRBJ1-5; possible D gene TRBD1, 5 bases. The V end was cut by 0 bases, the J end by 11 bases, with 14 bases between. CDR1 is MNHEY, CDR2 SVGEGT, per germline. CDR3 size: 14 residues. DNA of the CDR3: TGTGCCAGCAGTTACTCCCAGGGTGGCATGTCCCAGCATTTT. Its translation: CASSYSQGGMSQHF.

CDR3 amino acids: CASSFGDRVEGYTF. The CDR3 DNA follows: TGTGCCAGCAGCTTTGGAGACAGGGTAGAGGGCTACACCTTC. This chain links TRBV7-2 with TRBJ1-2; 7 bases agree with TRBD1. The CDR3 runs 14 residues. Trimming took 3 bases from V and 8 from J; bases not matched to a gene: 9. CDR1 and CDR2 (germline): SGHTA, FQGNSA.

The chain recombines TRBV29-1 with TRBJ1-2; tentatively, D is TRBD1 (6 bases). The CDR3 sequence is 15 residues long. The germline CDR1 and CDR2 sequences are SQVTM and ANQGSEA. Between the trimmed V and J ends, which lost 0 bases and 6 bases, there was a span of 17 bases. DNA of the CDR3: TGCAGCGTTGAAGATTCCCAGGGGACCTCGAATGGCTACACCTTC. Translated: CSVEDSQGTSNGYTF.